The next 6 T cell receptor beta chains were all read from a single sample in a study of T-cell reconstitution after alpha-beta-depleted transplantation in children. During its preparation, the TCRbeta library received unique molecular identifiers. TCRdb passed the PCR reads through MiXCR, listing each CDR3 protein once. Of approximately 400,000 distinct CDR3 sequences in the sample, around 15% were seen once. The sequencing used PBMCs, mostly from graft donor cells, collected 360 days after TCRalphabeta/CD19-depleted stem cell transplant. The receptors here all came from a boy under three years old who had a stem cell transplant for Wiskott-Aldrich syndrome, so the T cells may come from the graft donor.

V is TRBV20-1 and J is TRBJ2-6, with a weak D call TRBD1 (6 bases). Per germline, CDR1 DFQATT and CDR2 SNEGSKA (reference sequence). V shed 7 bases and J shed 0 bases, with 13 bases lying between them. The CDR3 is made up of 15 amino acids. DNA for the CDR3: TGCAGTGTCCAAGGACAGTTCTCTGGGGCCAACGTCCTGACTTTC. Amino acids: CSVQGQFSGANVLTF.

This clonotype was seen a few times. The gene calls are TRBV5-1 and TRBJ2-5; D might be TRBD1 (5 bases). Germline V lookup: CDR1 SGHRS, CDR2 YFSETQ. The CDR3 extends over 15 amino acids. Trimming took 1 base from V and 2 from J, leaving 12 bases between them. CDR3 DNA: TGCGCCAGCAGCTTGTCAGGGTGGCATCAAGAGACCCAGTACTTC. Amino acid sequence: CASSLSGWHQETQYF.

This chain joins TRBV7-9 and TRBJ2-6; 7 bases map to TRBD1. The CDR3 is 16 amino acids. Germline-derived CDR1 and CDR2 are SEHNR and FQNEAQ (reference sequence). V shed 1 base and J 4 bases; nucleotides not matched to a gene: 4. The CDR3 sequence is CASSLVTGAGANVLTF. Written as DNA, the CDR3 is TGTGCCAGCAGCTTAGTAACAGGGGCCGGGGCCAACGTCCTGACTTTC.

The rearrangement links TRBV20-1 to TRBJ2-3; 9 positions agree with TRBD1. The V gene's germline CDR1 is DFQATT and CDR2 SNEGSKA (reference sequence). Losses at the gene ends were 7 bases for V and 2 bases for J; bases not matched to a gene: 7. The CDR3 contains 14 residues. CDR3 residues: CSVTRDRATDTQYF. CDR3 DNA: TGCAGTGTTACCCGGGACAGGGCCACAGATACGCAGTATTTT.

Ten or more counts support this clonotype. The chain joins TRBV11-2 to TRBJ2-5, with 13 bases aligning to TRBD2. Germline CDR1 reads SGHAT; CDR2 reads FQNNGV. V was clipped by 1 base and J by 5 bases; unmatched bases: 13. This CDR3 contains 19 residues. CDR3 nucleotides: TGTGCCAGCAGCTTAGTCCTCAAAGGACTAGCGGGAGTAGGCGAGACCCAGTACTTC. Its protein is CASSLVLKGLAGVGETQYF.

The genes are TRBV10-1 and TRBJ2-3; D uncertain. There are 15 residues in the CDR3. Germline values: CDR1 WNHNN, CDR2 SYGVQD (reference sequence). Trimming pared 0 bases from V and 2 bases from J, leaving 9 bases between. In DNA, the CDR3 is TGCGCCAGCAGTGAGTCGATTCATCCCACAGATACGCAGTATTTT. It codes for CASSESIHPTDTQYF.